This section outlines one T cell receptor beta chain sequence together with its context. This clonotype has only a few counts. The antigen this receptor binds is unknown. Nothing much larger sits one base from this clone, and base qualities are not available. The entry originates in a study of blood T cells in healthy people across ages (dated by TCRdb to the mid-2010s). General notes on the study: In model experiments, template switching captured roughly one uniquely barcoded TCR beta cDNA molecule for every two T cells. To track age-related changes in TCR beta repertoire diversity, the study relied on deep sequencing normalized with unique cDNA molecular identifiers. The donors were divided into four age groups: young (average roughly 17 years), middle-aged (about 39), aged (about 62) and long-lived (roughly 82). To avoid experimental bias, donors of different ages were distributed randomly across sequencing lanes. For two donors (one aged 18 to 29 and one aged 80 or older), the study analyzed two additional independent replicas of 1 million unique cDNA reads from the same blood draw. Overall study outcomes, separate from this receptor: Observed TCR beta diversity per million T cells fell roughly linearly with age, and a significant reduction was already apparent by age approximately 41. Total diversity estimates from one million sequenced T cells were considered lower bounds and underestimates. Donor CMV infection status was unknown, potentially confounding age-related changes in expanded clonotypes. Compared with the aged group, more naive CD4+ T cells, fewer expanded clones and increased TCR diversity were shown by the long-lived group, suggesting age selection. Observed TCR beta diversity correlated strongly with the percentage of naive T cells measured by flow cytometry. Since profiling was done on bulk unsorted PBMCs, naive and antigen-experienced compartments could not be conclusively compared.

The method behind the library was 5' RACE. The sequencer was an Illumina HiSeq 2500. The second PCR ran for roughly 7 to 12 cycles and used a J-beta primer mix along with a sample-barcoded 5' primer. A template-switch 5' adaptor carrying 12 random nucleotides introduced a unique molecular identifier onto each TCR beta cDNA molecule. Each sample yielded at least 2.5 million CDR3-containing paired-end reads. The Mint cDNA synthesis kit, primed by a TRBC-specific oligonucleotide, was used to synthesize first-strand cDNA from all RNA. After uracil-DNA glycosylase treatment, a first 18-cycle PCR used universal primers M1SS and BC2_uni_R on all cDNA. The paper's data handling went like this. Each sample was normalized by randomly selecting 1 million high-quality reads, each carrying a distinct molecular identifier. Reads sharing molecular identifiers were discarded rather than binned into consensus sequences. MiTCR, set to a Q25 quality threshold and the strictest error-elimination algorithm, was used for CDR3 identification, clonotype clustering and error correction. A nonparametric unseen species model using Euler transformation provided a lower-bound estimate of total TCR beta diversity. TCRdb applied fastp at Q25 and MiXCR to the public reads, then kept only in-frame beta chains. Rows are combined by CDR3 protein, so each entry shows the most common genes and DNA. TCRdb, not the original authors, processed these V and J calls. In all, the sample holds more than 800,000 distinct CDR3 sequences, and 35% to 55% of those were seen once. The top ten clonotypes cover over 15% of the sample.

Based on the germline V gene, the CDR1 and CDR2 sequences are SGHAT and FQNNGV. The CDR3 contains 16 residues, cysteine and phenylalanine counted. The only DNA kept is the CDR3, 48 bases in frame from the first base. At the junction V is shortened by 5 bases and J by 0 bases, with 14 bases in between. The roughly 42 donors, aged about 6 to 100 years, were systemically healthy Caucasian individuals from Russia. Approximately 9.3 milliliters of peripheral blood were drawn from each donor into EDTA-treated Vacutainer tubes. Ficoll-Paque density-gradient centrifugation was used to isolate PBMCs, with at least 7 million obtained per sample. Total RNA was extracted from PBMCs with Trizol reagent, with at least 5.5 micrograms obtained per sample. The percentages of naive CD45RAhigh/CD27high T cells were determined by flow cytometry on a PBMC aliquot from every donor.

This receptor was taken from a woman aged 55-69 years in good health. Sequencing was performed on blood. The receptor chain draws on TRBV11-2 and TRBJ1-5; tentative D gene TRBD1, with 5 bases matching. The CDR3 region has the sequence CASSRGRADSNQPQHF. The nucleotide sequence reads TGTGCCAGCAGCCGGGGCCGGGCGGATAGCAATCAGCCCCAGCATTTT.